This T cell receptor (beta chain) was captured in a study of cytomegalovirus exposure and HLA in healthy donors. As regards this clone: The antigen is not known.

PCR was performed using 60 Vbeta and 13 Jbeta primers. The table came from immunoSEQ multiplex PCR; TCRdb's copy has only in-frame clones and leaves some out. Here the sample spans some 150,000 clones, 75% to 90% being singletons. V shed 1 base and J 6 bases; nucleotides not matched to a gene: 5. CDR3 length equals 13 residues. Germline V gene sequence: CDR1 SQVTM, CDR2 ANQGSEA. General study findings and limits: CMV serostatus was the only immune exposure information that was available.

The chain links TRBV29-1 to TRBJ2-7; 8 bases align to TRBD1. This clonotype originated in a woman aged 50 to 65 in good health and CMV-seropositive. The specimen was PBMCs. Here the CDR3 reads CSVEGQGRGEQYF. The CDR3 nucleotides read TGCAGCGTTGAAGGACAGGGGAGAGGCGAGCAGTACTTC.